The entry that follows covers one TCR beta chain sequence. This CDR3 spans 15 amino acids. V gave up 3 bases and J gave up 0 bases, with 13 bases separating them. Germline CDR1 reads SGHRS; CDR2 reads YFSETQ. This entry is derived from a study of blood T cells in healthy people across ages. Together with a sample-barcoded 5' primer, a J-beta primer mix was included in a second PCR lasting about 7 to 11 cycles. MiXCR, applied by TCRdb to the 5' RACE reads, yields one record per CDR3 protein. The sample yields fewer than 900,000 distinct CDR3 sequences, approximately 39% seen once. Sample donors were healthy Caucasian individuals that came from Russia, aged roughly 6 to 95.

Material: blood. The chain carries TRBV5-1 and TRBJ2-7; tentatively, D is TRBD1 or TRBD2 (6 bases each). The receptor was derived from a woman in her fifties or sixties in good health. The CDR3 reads CASSSEGGSSYEQYF. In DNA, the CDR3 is TGCGCCAGCAGCTCGGAAGGGGGGAGCTCCTACGAGCAGTACTTC.